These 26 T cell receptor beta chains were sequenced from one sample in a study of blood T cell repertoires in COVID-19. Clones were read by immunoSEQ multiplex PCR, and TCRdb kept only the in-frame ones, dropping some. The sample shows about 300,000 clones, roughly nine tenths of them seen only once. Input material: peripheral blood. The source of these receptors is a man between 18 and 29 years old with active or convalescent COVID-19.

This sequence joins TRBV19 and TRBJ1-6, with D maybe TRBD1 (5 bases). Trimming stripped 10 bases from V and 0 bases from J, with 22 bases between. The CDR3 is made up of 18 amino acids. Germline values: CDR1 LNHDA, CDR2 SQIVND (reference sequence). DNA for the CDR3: TGTGCCACCTCGAGACTTCGACAGACTAGCTCCTATAATTCACCCCTCCACTTT. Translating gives CATSRLRQTSSYNSPLHF.

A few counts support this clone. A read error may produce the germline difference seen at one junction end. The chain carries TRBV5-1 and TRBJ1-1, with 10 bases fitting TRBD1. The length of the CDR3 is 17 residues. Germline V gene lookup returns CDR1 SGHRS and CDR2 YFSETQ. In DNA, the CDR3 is TGCGCCAGCAGCCCCGACAGGGGGCGAGGATTGAATACTGAAGCTTTCTTT. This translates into CASSPDRGRGLNTEAFF.

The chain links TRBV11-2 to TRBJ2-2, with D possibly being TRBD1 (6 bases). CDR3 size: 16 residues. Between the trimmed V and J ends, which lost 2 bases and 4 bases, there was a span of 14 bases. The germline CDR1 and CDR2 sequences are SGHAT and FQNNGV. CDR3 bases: TGTGCCAGCAGCTTAATCCGACAGGCGATCACCGGGGAGCTGTTTTTT. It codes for CASSLIRQAITGELFF.

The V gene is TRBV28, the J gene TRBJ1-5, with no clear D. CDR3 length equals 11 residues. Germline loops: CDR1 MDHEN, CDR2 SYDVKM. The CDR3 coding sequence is TGTGCTGGAGGCAGCAATCAGCCCCAGCATTTT. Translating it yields CAGGSNQPQHF.

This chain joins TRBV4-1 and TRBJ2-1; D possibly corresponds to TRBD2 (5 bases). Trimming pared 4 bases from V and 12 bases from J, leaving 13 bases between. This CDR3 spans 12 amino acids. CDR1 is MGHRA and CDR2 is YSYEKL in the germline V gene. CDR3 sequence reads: CASSRIGIGQFF. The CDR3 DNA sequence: TGCGCCAGCAGCCGGATCGGGATAGGGCAGTTCTTC.

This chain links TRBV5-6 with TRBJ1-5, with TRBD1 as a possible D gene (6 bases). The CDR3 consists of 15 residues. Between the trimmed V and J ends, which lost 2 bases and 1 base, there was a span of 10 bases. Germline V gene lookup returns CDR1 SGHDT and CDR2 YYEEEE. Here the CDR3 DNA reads TGTGCCAGCAGCTTCTATAGGGGGAGCAATCAGCCCCAGCATTTT. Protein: CASSFYRGSNQPQHF.

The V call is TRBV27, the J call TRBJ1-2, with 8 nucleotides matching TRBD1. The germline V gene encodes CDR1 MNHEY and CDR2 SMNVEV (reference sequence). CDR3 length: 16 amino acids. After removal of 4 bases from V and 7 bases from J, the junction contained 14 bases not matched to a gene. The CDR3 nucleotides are TGTGCCAGCAGTTCCCAATTCGGACAGGGCGCTACTGGCTACACCTTC. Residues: CASSSQFGQGATGYTF.

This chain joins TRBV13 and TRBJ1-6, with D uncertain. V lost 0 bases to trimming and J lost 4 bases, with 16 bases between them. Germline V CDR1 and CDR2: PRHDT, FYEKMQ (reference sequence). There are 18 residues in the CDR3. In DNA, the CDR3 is TGTGCCAGCAGCTTAGGGGTTATGTCTAAAGAATATAATTCACCCCTCCACTTT. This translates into CASSLGVMSKEYNSPLHF.

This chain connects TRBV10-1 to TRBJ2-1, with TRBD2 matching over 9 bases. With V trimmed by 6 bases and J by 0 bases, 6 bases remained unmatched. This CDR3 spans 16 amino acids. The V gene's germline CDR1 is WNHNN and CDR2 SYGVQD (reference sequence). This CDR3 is CASRGIAGDSYNEQFF. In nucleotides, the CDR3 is TGCGCCAGCAGGGGGATAGCGGGAGACTCCTACAATGAGCAGTTCTTC.

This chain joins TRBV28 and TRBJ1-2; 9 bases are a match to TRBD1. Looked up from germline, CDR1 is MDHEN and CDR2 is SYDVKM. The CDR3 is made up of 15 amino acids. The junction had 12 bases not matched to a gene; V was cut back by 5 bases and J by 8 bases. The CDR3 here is CASSIQDRGNRGYTF. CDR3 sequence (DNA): TGTGCCAGCAGTATACAAGACAGGGGGAATCGGGGCTACACCTTC.

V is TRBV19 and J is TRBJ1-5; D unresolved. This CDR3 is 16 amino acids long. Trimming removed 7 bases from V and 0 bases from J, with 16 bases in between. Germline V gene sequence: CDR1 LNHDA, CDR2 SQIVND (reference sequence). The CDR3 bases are TGTGCCAGTACCGAGGTCGGAGCGTATAGCAATCAGCCCCAGCATTTT. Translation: CASTEVGAYSNQPQHF.

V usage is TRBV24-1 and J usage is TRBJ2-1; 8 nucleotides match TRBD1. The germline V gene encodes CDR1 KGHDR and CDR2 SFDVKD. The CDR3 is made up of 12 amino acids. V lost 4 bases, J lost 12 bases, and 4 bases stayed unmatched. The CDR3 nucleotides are TGTGCCACCAGTGAAACCGGGACAGGGCAGTTCTTC. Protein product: CATSETGTGQFF.

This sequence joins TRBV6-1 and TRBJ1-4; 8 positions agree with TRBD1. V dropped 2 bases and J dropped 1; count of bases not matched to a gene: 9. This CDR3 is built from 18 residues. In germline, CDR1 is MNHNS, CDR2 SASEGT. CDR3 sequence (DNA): TGTGCCAGCAGTGAAATGGGACAGGCGGGTGGAACTAATGAAAAACTGTTTTTT. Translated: CASSEMGQAGGTNEKLFF.

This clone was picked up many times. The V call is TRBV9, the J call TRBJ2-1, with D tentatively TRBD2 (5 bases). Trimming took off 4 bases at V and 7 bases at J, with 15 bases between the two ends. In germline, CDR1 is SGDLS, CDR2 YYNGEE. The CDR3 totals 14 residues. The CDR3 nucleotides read TGTGCCAGCAGCCCCCTGTGGGAGCCGAATGAGCAGTTCTTC. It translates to CASSPLWEPNEQFF.

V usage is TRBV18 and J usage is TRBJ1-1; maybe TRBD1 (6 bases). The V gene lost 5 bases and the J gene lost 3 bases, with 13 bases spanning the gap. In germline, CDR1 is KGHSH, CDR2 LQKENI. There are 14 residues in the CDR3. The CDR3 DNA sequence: TGTGCCAGCTCATCCCGGGACATCTACACTGAAGCTTTCTTT. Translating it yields CASSSRDIYTEAFF. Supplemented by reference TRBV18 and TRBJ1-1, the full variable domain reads NAGVMQNPRHLVRRRGQEARLRCSPMKGHSHVYWYRQLPEEGLKFMVYLQKENIIDESGMPKERFSAEFPKEGPSILRIQQVVRGDSAAYFCASSSRDIYTEAFFGQGTRLTVV.

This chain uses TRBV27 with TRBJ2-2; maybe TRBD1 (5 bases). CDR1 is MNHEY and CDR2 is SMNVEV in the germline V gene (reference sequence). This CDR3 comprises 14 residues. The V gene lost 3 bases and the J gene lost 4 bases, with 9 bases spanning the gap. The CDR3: CASSFLGVTGELFF. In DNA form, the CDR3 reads TGTGCCAGCAGTTTCCTAGGGGTCACCGGGGAGCTGTTTTTT.

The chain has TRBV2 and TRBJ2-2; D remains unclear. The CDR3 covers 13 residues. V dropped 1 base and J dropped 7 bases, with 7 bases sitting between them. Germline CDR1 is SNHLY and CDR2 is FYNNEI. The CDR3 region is CASSEGPGGELFF. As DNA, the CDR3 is TGTGCCAGCAGTGAAGGTCCGGGCGGGGAGCTGTTTTTT. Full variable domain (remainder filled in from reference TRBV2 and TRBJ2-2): EPEVTQTPSHQVTQMGQEVILRCVPISNHLYFYWYRQILGQKVEFLVSFYNNEISEKSEIFDDQFSVERPDGSNFTLKIRSTKLEDSAMYFCASSEGPGGELFFGEGSRLTVL.

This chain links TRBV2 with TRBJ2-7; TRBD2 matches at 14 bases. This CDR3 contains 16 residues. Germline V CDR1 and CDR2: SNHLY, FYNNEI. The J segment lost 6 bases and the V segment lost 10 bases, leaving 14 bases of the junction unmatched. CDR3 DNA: TGTGCCACCGAACAACCCGGGACTAGCGGGAGTCCCGAGCAGTACTTC. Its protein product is CATEQPGTSGSPEQYF.

CDR3 nucleotide sequence: TGCGCCAGCAGCTTGGAGGGGGAAAGTTCACCCCTCCACTTT. Its protein product is CASSLEGESSPLHF. This sequence joins TRBV5-1 and TRBJ1-6; possibly TRBD1 for D (6 bases). CDR1 is SGHRS, CDR2 YFSETQ, per germline. The CDR3 loop spans 14 amino acids. V shed 0 bases and J shed 9 bases, with 10 bases lying between them.

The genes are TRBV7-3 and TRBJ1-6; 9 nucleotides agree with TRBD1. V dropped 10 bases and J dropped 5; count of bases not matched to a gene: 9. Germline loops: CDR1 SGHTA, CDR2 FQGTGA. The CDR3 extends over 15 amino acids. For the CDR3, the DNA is TGTGCCACCACAGGGGGCGAAAGGGATAATTCACCCCTCCACTTT. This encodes CATTGGERDNSPLHF.

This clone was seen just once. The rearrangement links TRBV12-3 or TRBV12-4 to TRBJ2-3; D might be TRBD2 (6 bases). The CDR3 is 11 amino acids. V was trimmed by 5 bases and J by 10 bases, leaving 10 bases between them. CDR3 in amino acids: CASSLTRAQYF. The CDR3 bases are TGTGCCAGCAGTCTGACTAGAGCGCAGTATTTT.

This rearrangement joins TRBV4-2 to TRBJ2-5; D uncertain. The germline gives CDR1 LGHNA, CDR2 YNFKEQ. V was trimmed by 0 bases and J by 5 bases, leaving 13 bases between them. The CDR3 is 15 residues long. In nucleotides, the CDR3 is TGTGCCAGCAGCCAAGAAGTGTCCCGGGTGGAGACCCAGTACTTC. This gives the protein CASSQEVSRVETQYF.

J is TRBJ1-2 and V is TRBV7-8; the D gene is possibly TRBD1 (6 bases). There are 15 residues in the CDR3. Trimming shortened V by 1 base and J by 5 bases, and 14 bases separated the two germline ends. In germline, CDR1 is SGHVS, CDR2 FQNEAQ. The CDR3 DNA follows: TGTGCCAGCAGCTTAGACGGGGGGCAGACGTATGGCTACACCTTC. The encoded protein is CASSLDGGQTYGYTF.

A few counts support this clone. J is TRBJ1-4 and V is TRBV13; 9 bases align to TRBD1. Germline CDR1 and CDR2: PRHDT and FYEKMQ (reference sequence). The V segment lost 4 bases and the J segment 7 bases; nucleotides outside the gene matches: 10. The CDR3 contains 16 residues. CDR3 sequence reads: CASSSYPGTGFEKLFF. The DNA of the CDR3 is TGTGCCAGCAGCTCCTATCCCGGGACAGGGTTTGAAAAACTGTTTTTT.

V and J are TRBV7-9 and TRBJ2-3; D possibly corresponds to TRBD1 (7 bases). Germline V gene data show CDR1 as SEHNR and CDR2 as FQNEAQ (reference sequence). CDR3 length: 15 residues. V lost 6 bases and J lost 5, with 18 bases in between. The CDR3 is CASRLKGTAGDTQYF. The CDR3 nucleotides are TGTGCCAGCAGACTTAAAGGGACAGCGGGAGATACGCAGTATTTT.

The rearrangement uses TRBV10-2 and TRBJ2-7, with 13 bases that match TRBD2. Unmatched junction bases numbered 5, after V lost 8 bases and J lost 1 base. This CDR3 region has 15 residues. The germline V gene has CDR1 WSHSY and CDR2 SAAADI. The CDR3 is CASGTSGTVSYEQYF. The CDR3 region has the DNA TGCGCCAGCGGGACTAGCGGGACGGTTTCCTACGAGCAGTACTTC.